The 10 T cell receptor beta chains below were found in one sample sequenced in a study of shared clonotypes between healthy human individuals (dated by TCRdb to 2018 to 2020). The library was made by the immunoSEQ multiplex PCR assay. TCRdb re-hosts the immuneACCESS table, in-frame sequences only. Its copies lack some clones; in the studies checked, an unresolved V gene accounts for under half of them, and the cause for the rest is not known. For this sample the table gives about 490,000 clones, of which about 80% were detected only once. In total, the top ten clones hold roughly 12% of the sample. The sequencing input was PBMCs. The receptors shown here come from a woman in her 40s in good health. Some clones in this sample may be carry-over from other donors' samples.

Concerning this clone itself: At the DNA level, this CDR3 is encoded by other sequences in the same sample as well. V gene TRBV9 combines with J gene TRBJ1-3; no reliable D call. The CDR3 contains 14 residues. Trimming cost V 0 bases and J 1 base, with 5 bases left between them. Germline-derived CDR1 and CDR2 are SGDLS and YYNGEE. The CDR3 region is CASSVVESGNTIYF. CDR3 DNA: TGTGCCAGCAGCGTAGTTGAGTCTGGAAACACCATATATTTT.

The rearrangement links TRBV30 to TRBJ1-2, with TRBD1 identical over 8 bases. Per the germline V gene, CDR1 is GTSNPN and CDR2 is SVGIG (reference sequence). The V segment lost 2 bases and the J segment 8 bases; nucleotides outside the gene matches: 13. The CDR3 runs to 15 residues. CDR3 coding DNA: TGTGCCTGGAGTCCCGACAGGGGAAGCGGCGAGGGCTACACCTTC. It codes for CAWSPDRGSGEGYTF.

The chain uses TRBV11-3 and TRBJ2-1; the match to TRBD2 covers 9 bases. The V gene end was trimmed by 5 bases and the J gene end by 2 bases; junction bases not matched to a gene: 4. This CDR3 is built from 15 residues. Per germline, CDR1 SGHNT and CDR2 YENEEA. The CDR3 loop reads CASSRLAGTYNEQFF. CDR3 sequence (DNA): TGTGCCAGCAGCCGGCTAGCGGGAACCTACAATGAGCAGTTCTTC.

V and J are TRBV5-4 and TRBJ2-7; D gene uncertain. Germline V CDR1 and CDR2: SGHNT, YYREEE (reference sequence). The ends were cut back, 1 base at V and 6 bases at J, with 8 bases in the middle. CDR3 length: 12 residues. CDR3 amino acids: CASSLYPLEQYF. In DNA, the CDR3 is TGTGCCAGCAGCTTGTACCCTCTCGAGCAGTACTTC.

Concerning this clone: The likely explanation is a read error, given a far larger clone one base away. The rearrangement links TRBV30 to TRBJ1-2, with 7 positions matching TRBD1. V gave up 1 base and J gave up 3 bases; unmatched junction bases: 11. The CDR3 loop spans 16 amino acids. Looked up from germline, CDR1 is GTSNPN and CDR2 is SVGIG (reference sequence). CDR3 bases: TGTGCCTGGAGTGCCAACCCACAGGGGACTCACTATGGCTACACCTTC. Translating it yields CAWSANPQGTHYGYTF.

J is TRBJ2-5 and V is TRBV28; D is undetermined. Germline loops: CDR1 MDHEN, CDR2 SYDVKM. V was trimmed by 2 bases and J by 7 bases, leaving 17 bases between them. The CDR3 runs 15 residues. The CDR3 reads CASSLVGRVLVTQYF. Written as DNA, the CDR3 is TGTGCCAGCAGTTTAGTCGGACGCGTTTTGGTGACCCAGTACTTC.

The chain couples TRBV6-5 to TRBJ2-7; 10 bases fit TRBD2. Per germline, CDR1 MNHEY and CDR2 SVGAGI. V shed 5 bases, J shed 7 bases, and the junction held 11 bases outside the gene matches. This CDR3 is 15 amino acids long. The CDR3 nucleotides read TGTGCCAGCAGTCCGCGGACTAGCGGCATTGGGGAGCAGTACTTC. This encodes CASSPRTSGIGEQYF.

The chain has TRBV6-1 and TRBJ2-1; D remains ambiguous. The length of the CDR3 is 13 residues. Germline V gene lookup returns CDR1 MNHNS and CDR2 SASEGT. Trimming took 3 bases from V and 5 from J, leaving 8 bases between them. CDR3 nucleotides: TGTGCCAGCAGTGATGGACGGAACAATGAGCAGTTCTTC. Encoded protein: CASSDGRNNEQFF.

The rearrangement links TRBV5-1 to TRBJ2-1; weak D call: TRBD2 (6 bases). CDR3 size: 15 residues. V was pared by 2 bases and J by 3 bases, with 12 bases between. Germline V CDR1 and CDR2: SGHRS, YFSETQ. The CDR3 region has the DNA TGCGCCAGCAGCTTAGTACGGGACTTCTACAATGAGCAGTTCTTC. Residues: CASSLVRDFYNEQFF.

This chain connects TRBV27 to TRBJ2-7; TRBD2 aligns across 9 bases. This CDR3 is built from 16 residues. Trimming removed 2 bases from V and 3 bases from J; junction bases left unmatched: 8. Germline V gives CDR1 MNHEY, CDR2 SMNVEV (reference sequence). The DNA of the CDR3 is TGTGCCAGCAGTTTAGGGGCCAGCGGGAGGCTCTACGAGCAGTACTTC. The encoded protein is CASSLGASGRLYEQYF.